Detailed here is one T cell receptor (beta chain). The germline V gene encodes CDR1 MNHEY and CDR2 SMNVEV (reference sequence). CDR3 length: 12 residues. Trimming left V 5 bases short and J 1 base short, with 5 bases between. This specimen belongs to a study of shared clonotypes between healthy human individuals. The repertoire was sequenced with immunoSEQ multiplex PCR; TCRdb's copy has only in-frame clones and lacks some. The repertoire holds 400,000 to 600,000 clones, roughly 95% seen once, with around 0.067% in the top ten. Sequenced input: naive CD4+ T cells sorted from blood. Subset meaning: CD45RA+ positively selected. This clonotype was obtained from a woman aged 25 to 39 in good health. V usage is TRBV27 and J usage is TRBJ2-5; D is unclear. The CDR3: CASSNSQETQYF. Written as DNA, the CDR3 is TGTGCCAGCAGTAACTCCCAAGAGACCCAGTACTTC.